Sequencing of this TCR beta chain was carried out in a study of beta chain features in type 1 diabetes. The wider study: Patients were similar to healthy donors in age and gender (as well as in cell yields).

The V gene's germline CDR1 is SGHAT and CDR2 FQNNGV. The CDR3 spans 15 residues. The V gene lost 5 bases and the J gene lost 1 base, with 14 bases spanning the gap. Sort purity for all populations was recorded as exceeding 98%. Concerning this clone: The antigen remains undetermined.

Study-level findings and limits: When Type 1 diabetes patients were examined, their TCRB CDR3s proved moderately but significantly shorter in all four CD4+ subsets. Because the template was cDNA, high-expressing cells might be over-represented. Patients showed naive, central memory and Treg TCRB repertoires that appeared more similar than those of healthy donors.

Isolated RNA was reverse transcribed in full, so expressed TCRB transcripts were sequenced. TCRdb keeps only in-frame clones here, not all; method: immunoSEQ multiplex PCR. The data hold 300,000 to 400,000 clones, with approximately 13% observed a single time. The rearrangement uses TRBV11-2 and TRBJ1-1; weak D call: TRBD1 (5 bases). Specimen: naive CD4+ T cells from blood. The origin of this receptor is a woman between 18 and 29 years old with type 1 diabetes. The CDR3 nucleotides read TGTGCCAGCAGCGTCCGTCGGGGGACGAACACTGAAGCTTTCTTT. It encodes CASSVRRGTNTEAFF.